The present T cell receptor (beta chain) was sequenced within a study of T-cell reconstitution after alpha-beta-depleted transplantation in children. General observations from the study: Counts and diversity of T cells one year after transplant came mostly from newly produced T cells.

CDR3 length: 13 amino acids. CDR1 and CDR2 from the germline V gene are SGHRS and YFSETQ. The V and J ends lost 2 bases and 7 bases respectively, with 12 bases between them. Remarks on this clonotype: Its target is unknown.

Library preparation (for TCRbeta) was performed with unique molecular identifiers. One entry per CDR3 protein results from TCRdb running MiXCR on the PCR reads. The table shows 90,000 to 100,000 distinct CDR3 sequences, with 23% occurring only once. The J gene is TRBJ1-1, the V gene TRBV5-1; D is uncertain. This receptor was taken from a boy younger than 10 with acute lymphoblastic leukemia, due to receive a stem cell transplant. The material sequenced was PBMCs, taken before TCRalphabeta/CD19-depleted stem cell transplant. The CDR3 reads CASSLGSLGEAFF. The DNA for the CDR3 is TGCGCCAGCAGCTTAGGCTCGCTAGGTGAAGCTTTCTTT. Full variable domain (rest looked up from reference TRBV5-1 and TRBJ1-1): KAGVTQTPRYLIKTRGQQVTLSCSPISGHRSVSWYQQTPGQGLQFLFEYFSETQRNKGNFPGRFSGRQFSNSRSEMNVSTLELGDSALYLCASSLGSLGEAFFGQGTRLTVV.